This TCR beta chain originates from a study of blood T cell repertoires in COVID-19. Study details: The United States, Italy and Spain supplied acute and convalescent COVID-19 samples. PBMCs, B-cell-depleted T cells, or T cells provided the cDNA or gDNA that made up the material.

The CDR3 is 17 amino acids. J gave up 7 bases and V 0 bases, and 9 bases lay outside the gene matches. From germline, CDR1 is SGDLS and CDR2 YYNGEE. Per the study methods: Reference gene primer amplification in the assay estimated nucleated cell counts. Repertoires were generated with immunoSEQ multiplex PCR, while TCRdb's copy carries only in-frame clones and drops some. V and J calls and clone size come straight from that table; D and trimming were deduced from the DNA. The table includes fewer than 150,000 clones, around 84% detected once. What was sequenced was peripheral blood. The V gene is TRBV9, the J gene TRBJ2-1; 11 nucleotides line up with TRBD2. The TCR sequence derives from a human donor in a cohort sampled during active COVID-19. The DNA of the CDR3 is TGTGCCAGCAGCGTAGCCGGGACTAGCGGACCTTTGAATGAGCAGTTCTTC. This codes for CASSVAGTSGPLNEQFF.